The T cell receptor beta chain under discussion was sequenced for a study of cytomegalovirus exposure and HLA in healthy donors. Study results and caveats: Confirmation was obtained in vitro that three CMV-associated chains are specific for CMV antigens. In a later analysis, first-cohort TCR clusters were found to tend to co-occur in the roughly 120 validation repertoires.

V was shortened by 4 bases and J by 1 base, with 11 bases between the two germline ends. The length of the CDR3 is 14 residues. Germline CDR1 SGHRS, CDR2 YFSETQ. The method was immunoSEQ multiplex PCR; TCRdb's version includes in-frame clones alone and lacks a portion of them. The table includes hundreds of thousands of clones, approximately 86% detected once. Regarding this clone: Its antigen is undetermined.

J is TRBJ1-1 and V is TRBV5-1, with a possible D match to TRBD1 (6 bases). Sequenced sample: PBMCs. This TCR was recovered from a woman in her thirties in good health and CMV-seropositive. This CDR3 is CASSHTTGNTEAFF. CDR3 sequence (DNA): TGCGCCAGCAGCCATACGACAGGGAACACTGAAGCTTTCTTT. Filled out from reference TRBV5-1 and TRBJ1-1, the complete variable domain reads KAGVTQTPRYLIKTRGQQVTLSCSPISGHRSVSWYQQTPGQGLQFLFEYFSETQRNKGNFPGRFSGRQFSNSRSEMNVSTLELGDSALYLCASSHTTGNTEAFFGQGTRLTVV.